The next 14 T cell receptor beta chains were all read from a single sample in a study of cytomegalovirus exposure and HLA in healthy donors (dated by TCRdb to 2015 to 2018). Library preparation was by the immunoSEQ multiplex PCR assay. The multiplex PCR relied on a mix of 60 forward primers for TCR Vbeta segments and 13 reverse primers for TCR Jbeta segments. TCRdb mirrors the immuneACCESS table, restricted to in-frame sequences. Some clones are absent from its copies; in checked studies, under half trace to an unresolved V gene, and the reason for the others is unknown. Counted in this sample were about 160,000 clones; roughly 80% of them appeared once. The ten largest make up approximately 3.7% of the sample. Sequencing was performed on PBMCs. All receptors come from a man under 40 in good health and CMV-seropositive.

This clone appeared a single time. The genes are TRBV2 and TRBJ2-7; 8 positions agree with TRBD1. The germline gives CDR1 SNHLY, CDR2 FYNNEI. The CDR3 has 14 amino acids. The V segment lost 2 bases and the J segment 4 bases; nucleotides outside the gene matches: 4. This CDR3 is CASSERDRKYEQYF. The CDR3, as DNA: TGTGCCAGCAGTGAACGGGACAGGAAGTACGAGCAGTACTTC. Filled out from reference TRBV2 and TRBJ2-7, the complete variable domain reads EPEVTQTPSHQVTQMGQEVILRCVPISNHLYFYWYRQILGQKVEFLVSFYNNEISEKSEIFDDQFSVERPDGSNFTLKIRSTKLEDSAMYFCASSERDRKYEQYFGPGTRLTVT.

The chain is built from TRBV13 and TRBJ2-7; 10 nucleotides align to TRBD1. Looked up from germline, CDR1 is PRHDT and CDR2 is FYEKMQ (reference sequence). CDR3 length equals 14 residues. J lost 6 bases, V lost 5 bases, and 7 bases had no gene match. The chain's CDR3 is CASSLDRGLSEQYF. The CDR3 DNA is TGTGCCAGCAGCCTCGACAGGGGGCTTAGCGAGCAGTACTTC.

The chain has TRBV2 and TRBJ1-1, with a weak D call TRBD1 (5 bases). The length of the CDR3 is 14 residues. Germline CDR1 and CDR2: SNHLY and FYNNEI. Deletions cut 6 bases from V and 7 bases from J, with 18 bases between. In DNA, the CDR3 is TGTGCCAGCAGAGCCCGGGGTGGGGGGAGTGAAGCTTTCTTT. It translates to CASRARGGGSEAFF.

The genes are TRBV7-6 and TRBJ1-1, with 7 bases identical to TRBD1. V lost 4 bases, J lost 0 bases, and 8 bases stayed unmatched. This CDR3 contains 16 residues. Germline V lookup: CDR1 SGHVS, CDR2 FNYEAQ. The CDR3: CASSSDRVLMNTEAFF. CDR3 coding DNA: TGTGCCAGCAGCTCAGACAGGGTCCTCATGAACACTGAAGCTTTCTTT.

This clone has just a few counts. CDR3 nucleotide sequence: TGTGCCAGCAGTTTATCACCCAGGGGCGGCCATGGCTACACCTTC. Residues: CASSLSPRGGHGYTF. The chain couples TRBV27 to TRBJ1-2, with D possibly TRBD1 on 6 matching bases. The CDR3 extends over 15 amino acids. V lost 0 bases, J lost 6 bases, and 14 bases lay in between. The germline V gene has CDR1 MNHEY and CDR2 SMNVEV (reference sequence).

As concerns this clone: One end of the junction varies from germline; a read error may be responsible. The gene calls are TRBV29-1 and TRBJ1-1; D perhaps matches TRBD1 (6 bases). CDR3 length equals 11 residues. Germline V gene data show CDR1 as SQVTM and CDR2 as ANQGSEA. The CDR3 is CSVGQNTEDFF. CDR3 sequence (DNA): TGCAGCGTGGGACAAAACACTGAAGATTTCTTT.

The chain carries TRBV4-1 and TRBJ2-2, with 8 bases matching TRBD1. After removal of 1 base from V and 2 bases from J, the junction contained 3 bases not matched to a gene. Germline values: CDR1 MGHRA, CDR2 YSYEKL. The CDR3 is 16 amino acids. The CDR3 nucleotides read TGCGCCAGCAGCCAAGTGACAGGGGTTAACACCGGGGAGCTGTTTTTT. Translating gives CASSQVTGVNTGELFF.

The CDR3 loop is CASSEGQGNRQPQHF. The DNA for the CDR3 is TGTGCCAGCAGTGAGGGACAGGGGAATCGTCAGCCCCAGCATTTT. The chain has TRBV2 and TRBJ1-5, with TRBD1 identical over 10 bases. Germline-derived CDR1 and CDR2 are SNHLY and FYNNEI. CDR3 size: 15 residues. With 3 bases clipped from V and 6 bases from J, the junction kept 5 bases outside the gene matches.

This rearrangement joins TRBV5-5 to TRBJ1-5; D is uncertain. Germline V gene data show CDR1 as SGHKS and CDR2 as YYEKEE (reference sequence). V was shortened by 4 bases and J by 1 base, with 12 bases between the two germline ends. The CDR3 is made up of 15 amino acids. The CDR3 reads CASSPLPVSNQPQHF. The CDR3 bases are TGTGCCAGCAGCCCCCTCCCGGTGAGCAATCAGCCCCAGCATTTT. The complete variable domain, with remaining parts taken from reference TRBV5-5 and TRBJ1-5, reads DAGVTQSPTHLIKTRGQQVTLRCSPISGHKSVSWYQQVLGQGPQFIFQYYEKEERGRGNFPDRFSARQFPNYSSELNVNALLLGDSALYLCASSPLPVSNQPQHFGDGTRLSIL.

This clone was recorded once. The chain links TRBV10-3 to TRBJ2-5, with TRBD2 matching 12 bases. V lost 3 bases and J lost 2; bases outside the gene matches: 4. The germline CDR1 and CDR2 sequences are ENHRY and SYGVKD. This CDR3 has 16 residues. CDR3 nucleotides: TGTGCCATCAGTGACCCCGGACTAGCGGGGCAAGAGACCCAGTACTTC. Translation: CAISDPGLAGQETQYF.

This clone has only one observation. The chain uses TRBV5-1 and TRBJ2-7, with D possibly TRBD2 on 5 matching bases. V was pared by 0 bases and J by 9 bases, with 13 bases between. This CDR3 comprises 13 residues. Germline V gene data show CDR1 as SGHRS and CDR2 as YFSETQ. The CDR3 DNA reads TGCGCCAGCAGCTTGGAGCTAGCTAGGGTGCAGTACTTC. Amino acid sequence: CASSLELARVQYF.

This chain links TRBV7-3 with TRBJ2-7, with D unclear. Trimming left V 6 bases short and J 5 bases short, with 23 bases between. The CDR3 runs to 16 residues. The germline V gene has CDR1 SGHTA and CDR2 FQGTGA. The CDR3 region has the DNA TGTGCCAGCAGTCGTACGGGTTTCATTCATGGTGACGAGCAGTACTTC. This translates into CASSRTGFIHGDEQYF.

The rearrangement joins TRBV5-4 to TRBJ1-2, with no clear D. V gave up 1 base and J gave up 7 bases, with 14 bases separating them. Germline lookup yields CDR1 SGHNT and CDR2 YYREEE (reference sequence). The CDR3 is made up of 14 amino acids. The CDR3 region is CASSLYALDSGYTF. Here the CDR3 DNA reads TGTGCCAGCAGCTTGTACGCCTTAGACTCTGGCTACACCTTC.

For the CDR3, the DNA is TGTGCCAGTAGGAACAGGGGGAACTATGGCTACACCTTC. Protein product: CASRNRGNYGYTF. The chain carries TRBV19 and TRBJ1-2; TRBD1 matches 8 bases. After removal of 6 bases from V and 2 bases from J, the junction contained 2 bases not matched to a gene. CDR3 length: 13 amino acids. Germline V gene lookup returns CDR1 LNHDA and CDR2 SQIVND (reference sequence).